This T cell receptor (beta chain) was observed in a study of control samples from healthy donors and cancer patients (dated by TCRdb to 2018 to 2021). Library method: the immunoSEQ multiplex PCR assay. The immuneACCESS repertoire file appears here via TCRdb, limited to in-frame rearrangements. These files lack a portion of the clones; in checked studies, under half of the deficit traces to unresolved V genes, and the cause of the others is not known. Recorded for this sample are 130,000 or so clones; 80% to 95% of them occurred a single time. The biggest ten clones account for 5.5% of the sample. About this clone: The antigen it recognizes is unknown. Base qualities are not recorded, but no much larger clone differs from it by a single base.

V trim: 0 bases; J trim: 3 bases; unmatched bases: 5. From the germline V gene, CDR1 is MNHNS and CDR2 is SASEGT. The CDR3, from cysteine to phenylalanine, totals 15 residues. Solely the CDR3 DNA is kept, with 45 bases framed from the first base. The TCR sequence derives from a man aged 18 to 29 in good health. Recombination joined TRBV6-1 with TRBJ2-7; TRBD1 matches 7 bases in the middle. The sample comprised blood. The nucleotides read TGTGCCAGCAGTGAAGCAGGGGGCGGCTTCTACGAGCAGTACTTC. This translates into CASSEAGGGFYEQYF.